This T cell receptor beta chain was captured by sequencing in a study of T cells expressing NK-cell markers. Study in general: Obtained from sorted CD3+CD56+NKG2C+, CD3+CD56+NKG2C- and CD3+CD56-NKG2C+ T cells were the TCR beta repertoires.

This CDR3 region has 12 residues. CDR1 is SQVTM, CDR2 ANQGSEA, per germline. For each CDR3 protein, TCRdb gives one entry from its re-call of the 5' RACE reads, without DNA. The specimen's table records 30,000 or so distinct CDR3 sequences. The clonotype was recovered from a woman aged 18 to 75 in good health. Sequencing input: blood T cells: a sorted CD56 or NKG2C T cell subset, CD4+ or CD8+ T cells, or bulk PBMC T cells (not recorded which). The J gene is TRBJ2-5, the V gene TRBV29-1; TCRdb selects TRBD1, and the lack of DNA leaves this call unchecked. The CDR3 sequence is CSAQGNQETQYF.